This TCR beta chain was documented in a study of blood T cell repertoires in COVID-19. Overall study context: Acute-phase and convalescent COVID-19 samples originated in the United States, Italy and Spain. T cells, B-cell-depleted T cells, or PBMCs supplied cDNA or gDNA.

This clone has just a few counts. In the authors' workflow: By means of reference gene primer amplification, nucleated cell counts were estimated. TCRdb's copy holds only in-frame clones and misses some; the assay was immunoSEQ multiplex PCR. The DNA gave D and trimming, while V, J and clone size come from that table. The sample consists of 140,000 to 150,000 clones, 88% of them appearing once. The Seattle site enrolled patients during active infection and followed them longitudinally. The CDR3 totals 17 residues. V lost 2 bases and J 1 base, leaving 12 bases between the germline ends. Per germline, CDR1 SNHLY and CDR2 FYNNEI.

The chain couples TRBV2 to TRBJ1-6; D call uncertain. This clonotype was sampled from a human donor with COVID-19, enrolled during active disease. The donor label of this sample is uncertain. The sample was peripheral blood. The CDR3 loop reads CASSERQVLSYNSPLHF. CDR3 sequence (DNA): TGTGCCAGCAGTGAAAGGCAGGTGTTGTCCTATAATTCACCCCTCCACTTT.